This record covers a single T cell receptor (beta chain). The V and J ends lost 3 bases and 3 bases, in that order; junction bases with no gene match: 2. The germline CDR1 and CDR2 sequences are LNHDA and SQIVND (reference sequence). CDR3 length: 14 amino acids. This sample is drawn from a study of blood T cell repertoires in COVID-19. Study overall: T cells, B-cell-depleted T cells, or PBMCs provided the cDNA or gDNA that served as material.

Some clones are missing from TCRdb's copy, which holds only in-frame ones; the method was immunoSEQ multiplex PCR. The sample has about 320,000 clones, more than 85% seen once. This sequence was found in a woman aged 25 to 39 who had been exposed to COVID-19. Sequencing input: PBMCs or T cells enriched from blood (not recorded which). The chain recombines TRBV19 with TRBJ2-7; 10 bases map to TRBD1. The CDR3 bases are TGTGCCAGTAGTATGGGGACAGGGGACTACGAGCAGTACTTC. Protein: CASSMGTGDYEQYF.